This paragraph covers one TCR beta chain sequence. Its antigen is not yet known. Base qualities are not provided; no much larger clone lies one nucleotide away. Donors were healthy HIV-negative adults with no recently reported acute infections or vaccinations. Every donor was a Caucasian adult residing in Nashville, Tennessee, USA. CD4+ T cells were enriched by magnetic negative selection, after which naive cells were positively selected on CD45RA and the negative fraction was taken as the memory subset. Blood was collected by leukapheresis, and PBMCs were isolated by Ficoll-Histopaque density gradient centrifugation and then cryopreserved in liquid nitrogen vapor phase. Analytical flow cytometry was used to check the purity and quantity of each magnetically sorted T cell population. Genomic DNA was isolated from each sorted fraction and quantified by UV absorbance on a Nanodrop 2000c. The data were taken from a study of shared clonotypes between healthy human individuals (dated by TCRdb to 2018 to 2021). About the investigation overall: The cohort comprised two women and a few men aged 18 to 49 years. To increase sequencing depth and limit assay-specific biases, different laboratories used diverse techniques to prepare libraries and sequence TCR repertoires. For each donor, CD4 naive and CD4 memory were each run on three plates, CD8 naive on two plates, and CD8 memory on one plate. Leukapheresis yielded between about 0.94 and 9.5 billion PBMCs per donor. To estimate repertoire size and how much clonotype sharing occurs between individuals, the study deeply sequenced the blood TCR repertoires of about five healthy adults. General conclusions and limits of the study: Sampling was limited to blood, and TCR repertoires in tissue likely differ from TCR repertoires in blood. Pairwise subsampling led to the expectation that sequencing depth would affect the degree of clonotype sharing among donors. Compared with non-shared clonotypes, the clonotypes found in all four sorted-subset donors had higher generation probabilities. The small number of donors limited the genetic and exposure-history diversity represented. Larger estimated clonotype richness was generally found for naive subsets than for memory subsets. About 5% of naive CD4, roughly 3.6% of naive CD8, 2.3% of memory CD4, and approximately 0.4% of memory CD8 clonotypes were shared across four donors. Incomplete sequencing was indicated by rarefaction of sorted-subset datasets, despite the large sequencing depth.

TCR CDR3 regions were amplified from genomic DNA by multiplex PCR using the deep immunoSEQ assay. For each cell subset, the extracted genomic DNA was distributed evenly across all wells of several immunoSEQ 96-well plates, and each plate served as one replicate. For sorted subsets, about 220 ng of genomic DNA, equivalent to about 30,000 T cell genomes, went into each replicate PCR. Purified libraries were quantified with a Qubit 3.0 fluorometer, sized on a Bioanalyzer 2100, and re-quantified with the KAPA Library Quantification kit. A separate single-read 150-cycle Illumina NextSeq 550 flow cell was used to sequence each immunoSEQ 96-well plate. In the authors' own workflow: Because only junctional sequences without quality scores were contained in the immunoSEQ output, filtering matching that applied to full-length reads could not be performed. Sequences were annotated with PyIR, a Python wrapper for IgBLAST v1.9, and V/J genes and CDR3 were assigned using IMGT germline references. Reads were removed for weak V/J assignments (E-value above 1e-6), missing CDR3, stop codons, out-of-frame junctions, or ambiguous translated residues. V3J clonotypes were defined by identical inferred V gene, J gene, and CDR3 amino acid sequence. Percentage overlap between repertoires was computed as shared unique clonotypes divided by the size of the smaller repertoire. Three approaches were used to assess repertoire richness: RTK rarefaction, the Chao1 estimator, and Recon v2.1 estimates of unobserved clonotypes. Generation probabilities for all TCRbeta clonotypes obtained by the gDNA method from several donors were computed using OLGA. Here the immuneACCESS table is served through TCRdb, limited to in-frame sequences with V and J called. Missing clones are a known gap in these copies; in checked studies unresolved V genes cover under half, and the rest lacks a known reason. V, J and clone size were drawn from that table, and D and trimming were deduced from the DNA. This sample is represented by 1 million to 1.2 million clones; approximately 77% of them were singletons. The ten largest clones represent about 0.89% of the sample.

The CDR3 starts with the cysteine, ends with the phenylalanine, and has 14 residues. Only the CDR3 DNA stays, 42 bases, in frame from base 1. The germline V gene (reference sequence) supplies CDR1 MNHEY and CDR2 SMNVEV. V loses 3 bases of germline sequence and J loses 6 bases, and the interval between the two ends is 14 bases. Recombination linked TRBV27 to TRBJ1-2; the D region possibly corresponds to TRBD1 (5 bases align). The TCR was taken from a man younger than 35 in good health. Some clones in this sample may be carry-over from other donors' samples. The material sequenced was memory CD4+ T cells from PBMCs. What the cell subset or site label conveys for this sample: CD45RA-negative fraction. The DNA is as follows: TGTGCCAGCAGTTTCCACGGGGGACGGGATGGCTACACCTTC. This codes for CASSFHGGRDGYTF.